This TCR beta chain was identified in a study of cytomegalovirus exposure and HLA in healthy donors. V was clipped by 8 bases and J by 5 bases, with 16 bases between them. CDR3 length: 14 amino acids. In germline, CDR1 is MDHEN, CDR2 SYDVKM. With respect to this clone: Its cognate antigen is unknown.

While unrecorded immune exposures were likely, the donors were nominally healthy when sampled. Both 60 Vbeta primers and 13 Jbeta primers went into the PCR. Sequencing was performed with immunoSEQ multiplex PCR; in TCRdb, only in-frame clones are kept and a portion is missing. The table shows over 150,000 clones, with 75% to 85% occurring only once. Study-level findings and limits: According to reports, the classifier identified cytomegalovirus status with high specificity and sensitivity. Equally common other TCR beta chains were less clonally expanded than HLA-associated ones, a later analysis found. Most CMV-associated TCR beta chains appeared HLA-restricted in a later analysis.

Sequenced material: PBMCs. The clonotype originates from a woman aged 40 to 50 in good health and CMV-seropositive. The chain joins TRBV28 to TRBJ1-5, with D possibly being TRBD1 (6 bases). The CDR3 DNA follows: TGTGCCAGCGAGTCGGGACAACGGGATCAGCCCCAGCATTTT. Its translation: CASESGQRDQPQHF. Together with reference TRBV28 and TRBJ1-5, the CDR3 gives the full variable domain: DVKVTQSSRYLVKRTGEKVFLECVQDMDHENMFWYRQDPGLGLRLIYFSYDVKMKEKGDIPEGYSVSREKKERFSLILESASTNQTSMYLCASESGQRDQPQHFGDGTRLSIL.